What follows are 21 T cell receptor beta chains derived from one specimen sequenced in a study of cytomegalovirus exposure and HLA in healthy donors. Both 60 Vbeta primers and 13 Jbeta primers went into the PCR. The protocol was immunoSEQ multiplex PCR, while the TCRdb copy is restricted to in-frame clones and leaves out a portion. The table shows 220,000 or so clones, with more than 65% occurring only once. Source material: PBMCs. The receptors were sampled from a woman in her thirties in good health and CMV-seronegative.

This clone was seen only once. The V gene is TRBV7-9, the J gene TRBJ2-1; 12 nucleotides line up with TRBD2. Unmatched junction bases numbered 6, after V lost 5 bases and J lost 7 bases. Germline CDR1 SEHNR, CDR2 FQNEAQ (reference sequence). The CDR3 spans 15 residues. The CDR3: CASSRSLAGGNEQFF. The CDR3 nucleotides read TGTGCCAGCAGCCGTTCACTAGCGGGAGGTAATGAGCAGTTCTTC.

This rearrangement joins TRBV27 to TRBJ2-3; 8 bases fit TRBD2. The CDR3 consists of 18 residues. With V trimmed by 6 bases and J by 5 bases, 19 bases remained unmatched. Germline CDR1 is MNHEY and CDR2 is SMNVEV (reference sequence). The DNA for the CDR3 is TGTGCCAGCAGCCTAATCGGGATAGCGGGGAGGGCAGGAGATACGCAGTATTTT. Translating it yields CASSLIGIAGRAGDTQYF.

The rearrangement joins TRBV11-1 to TRBJ1-1; maybe TRBD1 (6 bases). The CDR3 runs 13 residues. Germline CDR1 is SGHAT and CDR2 is FQDESV (reference sequence). V gave up 10 bases and J gave up 1 base, with 13 bases separating them. CDR3 sequence reads: CATRTAWNTEAFF. The CDR3 nucleotides are TGTGCCACCAGGACAGCTTGGAACACTGAAGCTTTCTTT.

The chain carries TRBV6-1 and TRBJ2-1, with D maybe TRBD2 (5 bases). Germline CDR1 is MNHNS and CDR2 is SASEGT. CDR3 length: 13 residues. Trimming cost V 11 bases and J 4 bases, with 15 bases left between them. For the CDR3, the DNA is TGTGCCGGGTCGGACTCCGCTTACAATGAGCAGTTCTTC. Protein product: CAGSDSAYNEQFF.

This clone has a handful of counts. This sequence joins TRBV5-1 and TRBJ2-1; D uncertain. Looked up from germline, CDR1 is SGHRS and CDR2 is YFSETQ. The V gene lost 1 base and the J gene lost 2 bases, with 10 bases spanning the gap. The CDR3 runs to 15 residues. For the CDR3, the DNA is TGCGCCAGCAGCTTGCGTTTGGGCACCTACAATGAGCAGTTCTTC. Its translation: CASSLRLGTYNEQFF.

This clone was detected once. The rearrangement links TRBV6-5 to TRBJ1-2, with D possibly TRBD1 on 6 matching bases. This CDR3 is built from 13 residues. The germline V and J ends were trimmed by 4 bases and 1 base, with 7 bases remaining between them. Germline-derived CDR1 and CDR2 are MNHEY and SVGAGI. The CDR3 DNA reads TGTGCCAGCAGTTGGACAGATAACTATGGCTACACCTTC. Translation: CASSWTDNYGYTF.

In its sample, this clone was seen a few times. The chain couples TRBV5-1 to TRBJ2-5; D is undetermined. CDR3 size: 15 residues. CDR1 SGHRS and CDR2 YFSETQ come from the germline V gene. The V end was cut by 8 bases, the J end by 5 bases, with 22 bases between. CDR3 nucleotide sequence: TGCGCCAGTACTCTCAGCGTAACCCTGGGTGAGACCCAGTACTTC. Translation gives CASTLSVTLGETQYF.

The chain couples TRBV7-3 to TRBJ2-1, with D possibly TRBD1 on 5 matching bases. The germline CDR1 and CDR2 sequences are SGHTA and FQGTGA. The CDR3 covers 15 residues. V lost 5 bases and J lost 5, with 16 bases in between. In nucleotides, the CDR3 is TGTGCCAGCAGCCTACAGGCCGTCAAGAACAATGAGCAGTTCTTC. This gives the protein CASSLQAVKNNEQFF.

V is TRBV29-1 and J is TRBJ1-2; the D is unclear. Germline V gives CDR1 SQVTM, CDR2 ANQGSEA. CDR3 length: 14 residues. The V end was cut by 6 bases, the J end by 0 bases, with 14 bases between. CDR3 nucleotides: TGCAGCGTCGTTACGGACTACTCTAACTATGGCTACACCTTC. Encoded protein: CSVVTDYSNYGYTF.

The V gene is TRBV7-3, the J gene TRBJ2-7; D perhaps matches TRBD1 (7 bases). From germline, CDR1 is SGHTA and CDR2 FQGTGA. CDR3 size: 14 residues. Trimming removed 5 bases at V and 3 bases at J, with 14 bases between. The CDR3 loop reads CASSPQGGGYEQYF. The CDR3 DNA is TGTGCCAGCAGCCCCCAGGGGGGCGGCTACGAGCAGTACTTC.

This clone turned up a few times. Within the sample, other DNA sequences also encode this same CDR3. The V and J genes are TRBV11-2 and TRBJ2-7; TRBD2 aligns across 7 bases. With 1 base clipped from V and 0 bases from J, the junction kept 3 bases outside the gene matches. Germline values: CDR1 SGHAT, CDR2 FQNNGV. The CDR3 contains 15 residues. The CDR3 DNA reads TGTGCCAGCAGCTTAGTGGGGGGGAGCTCCTACGAGCAGTACTTC. Protein sequence: CASSLVGGSSYEQYF.

This chain joins TRBV7-3 and TRBJ2-1, with 11 bases lining up with TRBD2. Unmatched junction bases numbered 11, after V lost 5 bases and J lost 5 bases. Germline V CDR1 and CDR2: SGHTA, FQGTGA. The CDR3 is made up of 17 amino acids. The CDR3 protein is CASSPTSGGLADNEQFF. The CDR3 DNA reads TGTGCCAGCAGCCCAACTAGCGGGGGCCTCGCTGACAATGAGCAGTTCTTC.

The J gene is TRBJ1-3, the V gene TRBV4-1; no reliable D call. From germline, CDR1 is MGHRA and CDR2 YSYEKL. Deletions cut 3 bases from V and 4 bases from J, with 19 bases between. CDR3 length equals 17 residues. CDR3 amino acids: CASSQPGVKSEGNTIYF. CDR3 coding DNA: TGCGCCAGCAGCCAGCCCGGGGTCAAGTCTGAGGGAAACACCATATATTTT.

Only a few counts were recorded for this clone. V is TRBV7-6 and J is TRBJ1-1; D remains ambiguous. Germline V gives CDR1 SGHVS, CDR2 FNYEAQ. The CDR3 length is 14 residues. The V and J ends lost 1 base and 1 base respectively, with 7 bases between them. The CDR3 spells CASSLGLSNTEAFF. The CDR3 DNA reads as TGTGCCAGCAGCTTAGGACTCTCGAACACTGAAGCTTTCTTT.

This chain connects TRBV7-6 to TRBJ2-7; 7 bases align to TRBD2. The CDR3 consists of 13 residues. Germline trimming cut 5 bases from V and 7 bases from J; bases unmatched to any gene: 8. Germline values: CDR1 SGHVS, CDR2 FNYEAQ. CDR3: CASSRGEPSEQYF. As DNA, the CDR3 is TGTGCCAGCAGCCGGGGGGAGCCCTCGGAGCAGTACTTC.

The CDR3 DNA follows: TGTGCCAGCAGCACCGGCCACAACACAGGAGAGACCCAGTACTTC. The encoded protein is CASSTGHNTGETQYF. V gene TRBV9 combines with J gene TRBJ2-5, with D perhaps TRBD1 (5 bases). V lost 4 bases, J lost 4 bases, and 17 bases lay in between. The CDR3 covers 15 residues. The germline CDR1 and CDR2 sequences are SGDLS and YYNGEE. Using reference TRBV9 and TRBJ2-5 for the parts outside the CDR3, the full variable domain is DSGVTQTPKHLITATGQRVTLRCSPRSGDLSVYWYQQSLDQGLQFLIQYYNGEERAKGNILERFSAQQFPDLHSELNLSSLELGDSALYFCASSTGHNTGETQYFGPGTRLLVL.

The chain recombines TRBV25-1 with TRBJ2-7; possible D gene TRBD2, 6 bases. Trimming cost V 6 bases and J 3 bases, with 21 bases left between them. The CDR3 sequence is 16 residues long. Germline loops: CDR1 MGHDK, CDR2 SYGVNS. CDR3 sequence: CASSFSTAGSLYEQYF. DNA for the CDR3: TGTGCCAGCAGCTTTTCGACAGCGGGCAGCCTCTACGAGCAGTACTTC.

The chain is built from TRBV30 and TRBJ1-1; a possible D gene is TRBD1 (5 bases). Germline CDR1 reads GTSNPN; CDR2 reads SVGIG (reference sequence). Deletions cut 3 bases from V and 5 bases from J, with 13 bases between. The CDR3 sequence is 13 residues long. The CDR3 here is CAWSRGKDTEAFF. CDR3 bases: TGTGCCTGGAGCCGGGGGAAGGATACTGAAGCTTTCTTT.

This clone was seen just once. The V call is TRBV5-5, the J call TRBJ1-1; 10 nucleotides align to TRBD1. The CDR3 extends over 16 amino acids. Per germline, CDR1 SGHKS and CDR2 YYEKEE (reference sequence). The trim removed 3 bases at V and 3 bases at J, leaving 8 bases unmatched. The CDR3 protein is CASSSPGQGKHTEAFF. DNA for the CDR3: TGTGCCAGCAGCTCACCGGGACAGGGGAAGCACACTGAAGCTTTCTTT.

The rearrangement links TRBV7-3 to TRBJ2-7, with D possibly being TRBD2 (6 bases). V dropped 2 bases and J dropped 2 bases, with 10 bases sitting between them. Germline V gene sequence: CDR1 SGHTA, CDR2 FQGTGA. The CDR3 has 14 amino acids. Written as DNA, the CDR3 is TGTGCCAGCAGCTTAGGGGGGACTCCCTACGAGCAGTACTTC. Protein product: CASSLGGTPYEQYF.

This clone has only a few counts. The chain joins TRBV29-1 to TRBJ2-3, with TRBD2 matching over 8 bases. In germline, CDR1 is SQVTM, CDR2 ANQGSEA. V was clipped by 5 bases and J by 6 bases; unmatched bases: 10. The CDR3 has 14 residues. The CDR3 region is CSVKGLVEFDTQYF. The DNA of the CDR3 is TGCAGCGTTAAGGGACTAGTAGAGTTCGATACGCAGTATTTT.